These T cell receptor beta chains were read from a single sample in a study of blood T cells in healthy people across ages. TCRdb re-called the 5' RACE reads through MiXCR, storing one row per CDR3 protein. The profile covers about 320,000 distinct CDR3 sequences, with about 25% appearing a single time and around 29% taken by the ten largest. Sequences were obtained from blood. Every receptor here comes from a woman between 65 and 79 years old in good health. The CDR3 runs from the conserved cysteine through the conserved F or W. A D gene is named only where the DNA matches it firmly. Where a row states a size, it is once, few, many or the class of an expanded clone; other rows omit it.

clone size,V gene,D gene,J gene,CDR3 protein,CDR3 DNA
-,TRBV7-3,-,TRBJ2-2,CASSLGANPANTGELFF,TGTGCCAGCAGCTTAGGCGCGAACCCCGCGAACACCGGGGAGCTGTTTTTT
few,TRBV27,TRBD1,TRBJ1-1,CASSLTGDRANSEAFF,TGTGCCAGCAGTTTAACAGGGGATCGGGCCAACTCTGAAGCTTTCTTT
-,TRBV7-2,-,TRBJ1-3,CASSSDRHTIYF,TGTGCCAGCAGCTCGGACAGACACACCATATATTTT
-,TRBV5-5,-,TRBJ2-2,CASSSLSGIRELFF,TGTGCCAGCAGCTCTCTGTCGGGGATCAGGGAGCTGTTTTTT
few,TRBV6-6,-,TRBJ2-7,CASRVRGSNIGEQYF,TGTGCCAGCAGAGTTAGGGGCTCCAACATAGGCGAGCAGTACTTC
few,TRBV28,-,TRBJ1-6,CASSDSRTANNSPLHF,TGTGCCAGCAGCGATAGTAGGACAGCGAATAATTCACCCCTCCACTTT
-,TRBV28,-,TRBJ2-2,CASKNANTGELFF,TGTGCCAGCAAAAACGCGAACACCGGGGAGCTGTTTTTT
many,TRBV4-1,TRBD1,TRBJ1-4,CASSQTRTGIEKLFF,TGCGCCAGCAGCCAAACCCGGACAGGGATTGAAAAACTGTTTTTT
-,TRBV20-1,-,TRBJ2-5,CSARDLRETQYF,TGCAGTGCTAGAGATCTCCGGGAGACCCAGTACTTC
-,TRBV9,-,TRBJ2-5,CASSVAGRRGETQYF,TGTGCCAGCAGCGTAGCGGGTAGACGGGGAGAGACCCAGTACTTC
-,TRBV9,-,TRBJ2-1,CASSVRDFQPNEQFF,TGTGCCAGCAGCGTCCGGGACTTCCAACCCAATGAGCAGTTCTTC
-,TRBV20-1,-,TRBJ1-5,CGAAIGSTALRPQHF,TGCGGTGCGGCCATTGGGAGCACAGCCCTTAGGCCCCAGCATTTT
few,TRBV7-9,-,TRBJ2-2,CASSSKGPGELFF,TGTGCCAGCAGCTCAAAGGGTCCCGGGGAGCTGTTTTTT
-,TRBV4-3,TRBD2,TRBJ2-7,CASSQDRPSGSYEQYF,TGCGCCAGCAGCCAAGATCGGCCTAGCGGTTCATACGAGCAGTACTTC
few,TRBV9,TRBD2,TRBJ2-1,CASSASGRARNEQFF,TGTGCCAGCAGCGCAAGCGGGAGGGCTAGAAATGAGCAGTTCTTC
-,TRBV10-3,TRBD2,TRBJ2-1,CAISSSGDNEQFF,TGTGCCATTAGTTCGAGCGGGGACAATGAGCAGTTCTTC
few,TRBV11-2,TRBD2,TRBJ2-7,CASSRGGTASYEQYF,TGTGCCAGCAGCCGGGGAGGGACGGCCTCCTACGAGCAGTACTTC
-,TRBV5-5,TRBD2,TRBJ2-1,CASSERLAGSVNEQFF,TGTGCCAGCAGCGAAAGACTAGCGGGATCGGTAAATGAGCAGTTCTTC
few,TRBV18,-,TRBJ2-1,CASSPQTGVPYNEQFF,TGTGCCAGCTCACCTCAGACGGGAGTCCCCTACAATGAGCAGTTCTTC
-,TRBV12-3/TRBV12-4,-,TRBJ1-2,CASSLLADRGYTF,TGTGCCAGCAGTTTGTTGGCCGACCGTGGCTACACCTTC
-,TRBV5-1,TRBD2,TRBJ2-1,CASSLGGRDDEQFF,TGCGCCAGCAGCTTGGGCGGGAGAGACGATGAGCAGTTCTTC
-,TRBV6-2/TRBV6-3,-,TRBJ2-5,CASSSLLQRHQETQYF,TGTGCCAGCAGCTCGCTCCTCCAGCGACACCAAGAGACCCAGTACTTC
-,TRBV6-5,-,TRBJ2-7,CASSYSRKTPYEQYF,TGTGCCAGCAGTTACTCGAGGAAGACGCCTTACGAGCAGTACTTC
-,TRBV4-3,TRBD2,TRBJ2-3,CASSRAGGPGSPDTQYF,TGCGCCAGCAGCCGAGCGGGAGGGCCGGGGAGTCCAGATACGCAGTATTTT
-,TRBV28,TRBD2,TRBJ2-3,CASSLEGGGRSSTDTQYF,TGTGCCAGCAGTTTAGAGGGCGGCGGGAGAAGTTCCACAGATACGCAGTATTTT
few,TRBV28,TRBD1,TRBJ2-1,CASSLGQGGWVKVHNEQFF,TGTGCCAGCAGTTTAGGACAGGGGGGGTGGGTGAAGGTGCACAATGAGCAGTTCTTC
-,TRBV29-1,-,TRBJ2-7,CSVGLRAYEQYF,TGCAGCGTTGGACTCCGCGCCTACGAGCAGTACTTC
-,TRBV3-1,-,TRBJ2-7,CASSQGGGGTGYEQYF,TGTGCCAGCAGCCAAGGAGGTGGAGGGACGGGTTACGAGCAGTACTTC
-,TRBV28,-,TRBJ2-5,CASSWTQHTQETQYF,TGTGCCAGCAGTTGGACACAACACACCCAAGAGACCCAGTACTTC
few,TRBV12-3/TRBV12-4,TRBD1,TRBJ2-1,CASTVSTGGIVNEQFF,TGTGCCAGCACCGTATCGACAGGGGGAATTGTCAATGAGCAGTTCTTC
few,TRBV19,-,TRBJ1-1,CASSIKIWENTEAFF,TGTGCCAGTAGTATAAAGATCTGGGAGAACACTGAAGCTTTCTTT
many,TRBV5-1,-,TRBJ1-1,CASSLDPGRNTEAFF,TGCGCCAGCAGCTTGGATCCGGGACGGAACACTGAAGCTTTCTTT
-,TRBV9,-,TRBJ2-5,CASSVSLETQYF,TGTGCCAGCAGCGTTTCCCTTGAGACCCAGTACTTC
few,TRBV5-1,-,TRBJ1-1,CASSFRQMNTEAFF,TGCGCCAGCAGCTTCCGGCAGATGAACACTGAAGCTTTCTTT
-,TRBV29-1,-,TRBJ2-5,CSGHGRLGETQYF,TGCAGCGGGCACGGACGGCTTGGAGAGACCCAGTACTTC
-,TRBV12-5,-,TRBJ2-1,CASGLGGGPRNEQFF,TGTGCTAGTGGTTTGGGCGGAGGGCCGCGCAATGAGCAGTTCTTC
few,TRBV15,TRBD2,TRBJ2-1,CATSISPGLAGNNEQFF,TGTGCCACCAGCATCAGTCCGGGGCTAGCGGGAAACAATGAGCAGTTCTTC
once,TRBV5-6,-,TRBJ2-3,CASRFSLRGALTTDTQYF,TGTGCCAGCAGATTCTCCCTCCGGGGGGCTCTTACCACAGATACGCAGTATTTT
-,TRBV15,-,TRBJ2-5,CATSRVGGFLRETQYF,TGTGCCACCAGCAGAGTGGGCGGATTCCTACGGGAGACCCAGTACTTC
-,TRBV25-1,TRBD2,TRBJ2-7,CASSSGFSSYEQYF,TGTGCCAGTAGTAGCGGGTTCAGCTCCTACGAGCAGTACTTC
few,TRBV3-1,-,TRBJ2-3,CASSQDRSGKMADTQYF,TGTGCCAGCAGCCAAGATCGGTCGGGAAAGATGGCAGATACGCAGTATTTT
few,TRBV18,-,TRBJ1-5,CASSPTPSSNQPQHF,TGTGCCAGCTCACCGACACCATCCAGTAATCAGCCCCAGCATTTT
-,TRBV10-3,TRBD2,TRBJ2-7,CAISGAGGNEQYF,TGTGCCATCAGTGGGGCGGGGGGCAACGAGCAGTACTTC
few,TRBV20-1,-,TRBJ1-4,CSARVPGVNEKLFF,TGCAGTGCTAGAGTACCGGGGGTTAATGAAAAACTGTTTTTT